The 2 T cell receptor beta chains below all came from one sample that was sequenced in a study of blood T cell repertoires in COVID-19. Only in-frame clones appear in the TCRdb table, and some are missing; sequencing was by immunoSEQ multiplex PCR. The sample records 200,000 to 250,000 clones, 70% to 90% being singletons. The material sequenced was peripheral blood. The receptors were gathered from a woman aged 18-29 years who had recovered from COVID-19.

The chain has TRBV5-5 and TRBJ2-7, with D unclear. The length of the CDR3 is 12 residues. Looked up from germline, CDR1 is SGHKS and CDR2 is YYEKEE (reference sequence). The V and J ends lost 4 bases and 4 bases respectively, with 9 bases between them. The CDR3 protein is CASSHADYEQYF. DNA for the CDR3: TGTGCCAGCAGCCACGCAGATTACGAGCAGTACTTC.

The CDR3 DNA follows: TGTGCCAGCAGCTTAATAGCGGGAGTAGGCTACAATGAGCAGTTCTTC. It is translated as CASSLIAGVGYNEQFF. This chain uses TRBV7-3 with TRBJ2-1; TRBD2 agrees at 9 bases. CDR1 SGHTA and CDR2 FQGTGA come from the germline V gene. The CDR3 consists of 16 residues. With 1 base clipped from V and 3 bases from J, the junction kept 4 bases outside the gene matches.